This T cell receptor (beta chain) was sequenced during a study of cytomegalovirus exposure and HLA in healthy donors. Study-level background: The early release's HLA-typed donors yielded roughly 85 million unique TCRs. Across a few hundred genotyped donors, 81% landed in the Caucasian-associated ancestry cluster.

Germline-derived CDR1 and CDR2 are LNHDA and SQIVND (reference sequence). CDR3 length: 14 residues. Trimming cost V 10 bases and J 2 bases, with 14 bases left between them. With regard to this clone: What it recognizes is unknown.

Whole-study findings and limits: It was in a later analysis that TCR association rates were seen to vary by HLA locus, highest for DRB1 and lowest for HLA-C. As immune exposure information, only CMV serostatus was available.

The PCR used 60 Vbeta and 13 Jbeta primers. The method was immunoSEQ multiplex PCR; TCRdb's version includes in-frame clones alone and lacks a portion of them. The sample lists under 250,000 clones; over 75% were seen once. The sequence derives from a woman aged 45-60 years in good health and CMV-seronegative. The rearrangement links TRBV19 to TRBJ1-4, with D possibly matching TRBD1 (5 bases). Sample: PBMCs. In DNA, the CDR3 is TGTGCCACTAGCGACAGATCCACTAATGAAAAACTGTTTTTT. Translating gives CATSDRSTNEKLFF.